This T cell receptor beta chain comes out of a study of blood T cell repertoires in COVID-19. Looking at the study overall: Acute and convalescent COVID-19 samples came from the United States, Italy and Spain. The analysed material was cDNA or gDNA that came from T cells, B-cell-depleted T cells, or PBMCs.

V gave up 5 bases and J gave up 6 bases; unmatched junction bases: 4. The CDR3 spans 13 residues. In the study's own analysis: Estimates of nucleated cell counts were drawn from the amplification of reference gene primers. The protocol was immunoSEQ multiplex PCR, while the TCRdb copy is restricted to in-frame clones and leaves out a portion. The V and J calls and clone size come from that table; D and trimming were worked out from the DNA. The table lists about 97,000 clones, more than 75% of them singletons. Sequencing was done on a sample of peripheral blood. The source of this sequence is a woman in her twenties or thirties with acute or convalescent COVID-19. The rearrangement uses TRBV12-3 or TRBV12-4 and TRBJ1-5, with 7 positions matching TRBD1. The DNA of the CDR3 is TGTGCCAGCAGTGGAGGGGGCATTCAGCCCCAGCATTTT. This gives the protein CASSGGGIQPQHF.